Listed here are 19 T cell receptor beta chains from one sample, sequenced in a study of T cell clonality in common variable immunodeficiency. The method was immunoSEQ multiplex PCR; TCRdb's version includes in-frame clones alone and lacks a portion of them. Sampling found about 44,000 clones, none seen once. Specimen: peripheral blood mononuclear cells. These TCRs come from a person between 18 and 70 years old in good health.

This clone was recorded many times. Sequencing ends 3 residues short of the CDR3 end; the germline J gene provides the rest. This chain links TRBV18 with TRBJ1-1, with D possibly TRBD1 on 5 matching bases. CDR1 is KGHSH, CDR2 LQKENI, per germline. The CDR3 sequence is 13 residues long. Trimming pared 5 bases from V and 3 bases from J, leaving 10 bases between. Incomplete CDR3 DNA: TGTGCCAGCTCAGCTGGACACGACACTGAA. It codes for CASSAGHDTE. The full CDR3 sequence reads CASSAGHDTEAFF.

Ten or more counts support this clone. The read terminates 3 residues before the CDR3 end, so the remaining end is supplied by the germline J gene. The chain carries TRBV2 and TRBJ1-1; 7 nucleotides line up with TRBD1. V lost 5 bases and J lost 4; bases outside the gene matches: 4. The CDR3 runs to 13 residues. Germline CDR1 SNHLY, CDR2 FYNNEI. The CDR3 region is CASSFTGATEAFF. The DNA read from the CDR3 is TGTGCCAGCAGTTTTACAGGGGCCACTGAA. Full variable domain (rest looked up from reference TRBV2 and TRBJ1-1): EPEVTQTPSHQVTQMGQEVILRCVPISNHLYFYWYRQILGQKVEFLVSFYNNEISEKSEIFDDQFSVERPDGSNFTLKIRSTKLEDSAMYFCASSFTGATEAFFGQGTRLTVV.

This clone was seen at least ten times. A junction end diverges from the germline sequence, so it may reflect a read error. Coverage ceases 3 residues before the CDR3 finishes, and the germline J gene fills in the end. The chain links TRBV4-2 to TRBJ1-3; D unresolved. Germline assignment: CDR1 LGHNA and CDR2 YNFKEQ. The CDR3 length is 17 residues. The CDR3: CASSQGGPGSSGNTIYF. The CDR3 DNA, read in part, is TGCGCCAGCAGCCAAGGAGGGCCGGGGAGCTCTGGAAACACC.

This clone has a count of ten or more. The read ends 3 residues shy of where the CDR3 ends; the end is completed using the germline J gene. The V gene is TRBV5-1, the J gene TRBJ1-1; D possibly corresponds to TRBD1 (6 bases). With 4 bases removed from V and 7 bases from J, the gap between germline ends came to 11 bases. Germline V gene sequence: CDR1 SGHRS, CDR2 YFSETQ. CDR3 length: 12 residues. Incomplete CDR3 DNA: TGCGCCAGCAGCCAGACAGGAAGTGAA. It is translated as CASSQTGSE. The whole CDR3 sequence is CASSQTGSEAFF.

This clone occurred many times. Read data end 3 residues before the CDR3 end; the end is taken from the germline J gene. The V gene is TRBV18, the J gene TRBJ1-1; 11 bases match TRBD1. From germline, CDR1 is KGHSH and CDR2 LQKENI. This CDR3 region has 14 residues. J gave up 4 bases and V 5 bases, and 3 bases lay outside the gene matches. The sequenced CDR3 bases are TGTGCCAGCTCATCGGGACAGGGGGTCACTGAA. Its protein product is CASSSGQGVTE. The complete CDR3 reads CASSSGQGVTEAFF.

This clone came up many times. The sequenced fragment ends 3 residues before the CDR3 boundary, so the rest is inferred from the germline J gene. V usage is TRBV7-6 and J usage is TRBJ1-1; D might be TRBD1 (5 bases). Trimming removed 10 bases from V and 1 base from J, with 16 bases in between. The CDR3 is 14 residues long. The germline V gene has CDR1 SGHVS and CDR2 FNYEAQ. The CDR3 bases that were read are TGTGCCACCATGAGGGGAACCCAGAACACTGAA. This encodes CATMRGTQNTE. The whole CDR3 sequence reads CATMRGTQNTEAFF.

There are many counts of this clone. The read is 3 residues too short to cover the CDR3 end, so that end is filled in from the germline J gene. The chain joins TRBV5-5 to TRBJ1-1; no clear D gene. Trimming took off 1 base at V and 1 base at J, with 8 bases between the two ends. Germline loops: CDR1 SGHKS, CDR2 YYEKEE (reference sequence). The CDR3 has 14 amino acids. The CDR3 sequence is CASSLYQRNTEAFF. The sequenced part of the CDR3 DNA is TGTGCCAGCAGCTTGTATCAGAGGAACACTGAA. Supplemented by reference TRBV5-5 and TRBJ1-1, the full variable domain reads DAGVTQSPTHLIKTRGQQVTLRCSPISGHKSVSWYQQVLGQGPQFIFQYYEKEERGRGNFPDRFSARQFPNYSSELNVNALLLGDSALYLCASSLYQRNTEAFFGQGTRLTVV.

In this sample, this clone turned up many times. The CDR3 extends 3 residues past the end of the read, so its final part is completed from the germline J gene. V is TRBV28 and J is TRBJ1-5; a possible D gene is TRBD1 (5 bases). V dropped 6 bases and J dropped 3 bases, with 9 bases sitting between them. CDR1 is MDHEN and CDR2 is SYDVKM in the germline V gene. This CDR3 is 13 amino acids long. CDR3 DNA, as far as it was read: TGTGCCAGCAGGACAGTTCCCAATCAGCCC. This sequence encodes CASRTVPNQP. The entire CDR3 reads CASRTVPNQPQHF.

This clone was picked up many times. The DNA read from the CDR3 is TGTGCCAGCTCACAGGGGCAAGAGACC. Protein: CASSQGQET. The entire CDR3 reads CASSQGQETQYF. This sequence joins TRBV18 and TRBJ2-5; D may be TRBD1 (5 bases). Read coverage stops 3 residues before the CDR3 terminus; the germline J gene supplies the remainder. The V and J ends lost 4 bases and 2 bases respectively, with 5 bases between them. CDR3 size: 12 residues. CDR1 KGHSH and CDR2 LQKENI come from the germline V gene.

This clone was detected ten times or more. The read finishes 3 residues shy of the CDR3 end, and the germline J gene is used to complete it. V usage is TRBV29-1 and J usage is TRBJ1-1; 7 bases are shared with TRBD1. The ends lost 7 bases at V and 2 bases at J; junction bases unmatched: 10. The CDR3 covers 14 residues. Per germline, CDR1 SQVTM and CDR2 ANQGSEA. CDR3 sequence: CSAHRGRGNTEAFF. CDR3 DNA (partial): TGCAGCGCCCACAGGGGAAGGGGAAACACTGAA.

This clone has at least ten counts. The read comes to an end 3 residues before the CDR3 does, leaving the germline J gene to fill in the end. V gene TRBV7-8 combines with J gene TRBJ2-2; 10 nucleotides agree with TRBD1. CDR3 length equals 15 residues. Germline V gene sequence: CDR1 SGHVS, CDR2 FQNEAQ. V trimming: 1 base; J trimming: 5 bases; junction bases outside the gene matches: 1. The covered CDR3 bases are TGTGCCAGCAGCTTAGTGGACAGGGGGACCGGGGAG. This encodes CASSLVDRGTGE. The CDR3 in its entirety is CASSLVDRGTGELFF.

This clone was seen at least ten times. The read falls 3 residues short of the CDR3 end, and the missing part is taken from the germline J gene. The chain has TRBV7-2 and TRBJ1-2, with 7 bases identical to TRBD1. With V trimmed by 6 bases and J by 4 bases, 5 bases remained unmatched. The CDR3 is made up of 13 amino acids. Germline CDR1 and CDR2: SGHTA and FQGNSA. The CDR3 DNA, read in part, is TGTGCCAGCAGTAACAGGGGCGGCTATGGC. Protein: CASSNRGGYG. The whole CDR3 protein reads CASSNRGGYGYTF. Filled out from reference TRBV7-2 and TRBJ1-2, the complete variable domain reads GAGVSQSPSNKVTEKGKDVELRCDPISGHTALYWYRQSLGQGLEFLIYFQGNSAPDKSGLPSDRFSAERTGGSVSTLTIQRTQQEDSAVYLCASSNRGGYGYTFGSGTRLTVV.

Ten or more counts support this clone. The chain's CDR3 is CASSRQGLSYEQYF. The CDR3 DNA, read in part, is TGTGCCAGTAGCCGACAGGGTTTGTCCTACGAG. The genes are TRBV19 and TRBJ2-7, with TRBD1 matching 7 bases. Read data end 3 residues before the CDR3 end; the end is taken from the germline J gene. V was clipped by 6 bases and J by 1 base; unmatched bases: 6. The V gene's germline CDR1 is LNHDA and CDR2 SQIVND (reference sequence). CDR3 length: 14 residues.

This clone is classed as medium-sized. Read sequence stops 3 residues before the CDR3 end, and the germline J gene provides the missing end. V usage is TRBV6-4 and J usage is TRBJ2-3; weak D call: TRBD2 (6 bases). V was clipped by 3 bases and J by 0 bases, with 7 bases between them. Germline CDR1 and CDR2: MRHNA and SNTAGT. This CDR3 contains 14 residues. The chain's CDR3 is CASSEGTSTDTQYF. The DNA read from the CDR3 is TGTGCCAGCAGTGAGGGGACTAGCACAGATACG.

This clone was counted ten times or more. The observed sequence ends 3 residues before the CDR3 terminus, with the missing tail filled in from the germline J gene. This rearrangement joins TRBV13 to TRBJ1-1; D remains unclear. The CDR3 is 13 residues long. The V and J ends lost 1 base and 1 base respectively, with 4 bases between them. The germline gives CDR1 PRHDT, CDR2 FYEKMQ (reference sequence). CDR3 bases read: TGTGCCAGCAGCTTAGAAGCGAACACTGAA. It encodes CASSLEANTE. From start to end, the CDR3 is CASSLEANTEAFF.

This clone showed up many times. With the read ending 3 residues before the CDR3 end, the germline J gene is used to fill in that end. J is TRBJ2-7 and V is TRBV20-1, with 7 bases identical to TRBD2. V shed 0 bases, J shed 3 bases, and the junction held 2 bases outside the gene matches. Germline CDR1 is DFQATT and CDR2 is SNEGSKA (reference sequence). The CDR3 contains 13 residues. CDR3 region: CSARDPSGYEQYF. The CDR3 bases that were read are TGCAGTGCTAGAGATCCTAGCGGCTACGAG.

There are many counts of this clone. The sequence runs out 3 residues before the end of the CDR3; the remainder is reconstructed from the germline J gene. The chain carries TRBV7-3 and TRBJ2-1, with TRBD2 matching 10 bases. With 5 bases clipped from V and 7 bases from J, the junction kept 5 bases outside the gene matches. Germline CDR1 and CDR2: SGHTA and FQGTGA. The CDR3 sequence is 14 residues long. CDR3 DNA (partial): TGTGCCAGCAGCGCTAGCGGGAGTCTGAATGAG. Translation: CASSASGSLNE. From start to end, the CDR3 is CASSASGSLNEQFF.

This clone occurred many times. With the read ending 3 residues before the CDR3 end, the germline J gene is used to fill in that end. V and J are TRBV28 and TRBJ1-1; 9 bases are shared with TRBD1. The CDR3 extends over 14 amino acids. Germline CDR1 is MDHEN and CDR2 is SYDVKM. V dropped 6 bases and J dropped 0; count of bases not matched to a gene: 2. This CDR3 is CASRGQGLNTEAFF. The covered CDR3 bases are TGTGCCAGCAGGGGACAGGGATTGAACACTGAA.

The table lists this clone with many counts. The sequenced fragment ends 3 residues before the CDR3 boundary, so the rest is inferred from the germline J gene. The chain carries TRBV20-1 and TRBJ1-1; TRBD1 is a possible D gene (5 bases). This CDR3 contains 17 residues. CDR1 and CDR2 from the germline V gene are DFQATT and SNEGSKA (reference sequence). V lost 0 bases and J lost 0, with 17 bases in between. Incomplete CDR3 DNA: TGCAGTGCTAGAGATTTCCTCCAGGGAAACATGAACACTGAA. This sequence encodes CSARDFLQGNMNTE. The CDR3 in its entirety is CSARDFLQGNMNTEAFF.